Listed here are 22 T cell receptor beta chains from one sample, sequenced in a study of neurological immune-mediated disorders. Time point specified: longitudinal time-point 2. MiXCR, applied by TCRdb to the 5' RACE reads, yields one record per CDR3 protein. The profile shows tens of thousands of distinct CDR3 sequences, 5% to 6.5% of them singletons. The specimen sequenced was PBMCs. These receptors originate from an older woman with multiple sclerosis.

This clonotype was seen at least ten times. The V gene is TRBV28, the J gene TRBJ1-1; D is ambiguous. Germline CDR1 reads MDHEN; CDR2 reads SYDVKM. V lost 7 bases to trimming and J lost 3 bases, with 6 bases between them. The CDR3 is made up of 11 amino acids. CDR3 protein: CASTEYTEAFF. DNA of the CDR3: TGTGCCAGCACAGAATACACTGAAGCTTTCTTT.

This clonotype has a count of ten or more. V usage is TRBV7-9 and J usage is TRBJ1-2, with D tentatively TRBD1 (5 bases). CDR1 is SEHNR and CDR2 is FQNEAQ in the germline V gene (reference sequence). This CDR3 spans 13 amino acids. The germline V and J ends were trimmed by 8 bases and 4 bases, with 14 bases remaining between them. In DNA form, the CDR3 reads TGTGCCAGCTCACCGACAGAGGCCTATGGCTACACCTTC. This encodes CASSPTEAYGYTF.

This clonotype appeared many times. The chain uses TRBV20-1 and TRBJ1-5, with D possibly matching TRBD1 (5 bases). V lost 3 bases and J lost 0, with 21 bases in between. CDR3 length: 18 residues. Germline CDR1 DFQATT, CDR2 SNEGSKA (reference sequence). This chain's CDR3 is CSARLQGSAGHSNQPQHF. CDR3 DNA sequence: TGCAGTGCTAGGCTTCAAGGGTCGGCGGGGCATAGCAATCAGCCCCAGCATTTT.

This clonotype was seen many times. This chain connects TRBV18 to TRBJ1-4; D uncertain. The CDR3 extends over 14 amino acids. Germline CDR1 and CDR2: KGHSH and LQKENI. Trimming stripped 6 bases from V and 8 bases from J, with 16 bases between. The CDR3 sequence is CASSPTRSGEKLFF. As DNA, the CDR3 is TGTGCCAGCTCCCCTACAAGGTCGGGCGAAAAACTGTTTTTT.

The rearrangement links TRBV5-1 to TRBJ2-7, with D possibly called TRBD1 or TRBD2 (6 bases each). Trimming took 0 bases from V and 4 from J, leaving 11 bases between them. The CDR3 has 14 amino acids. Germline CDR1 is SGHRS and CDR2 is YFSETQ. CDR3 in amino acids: CASSLVPGAYEQYF. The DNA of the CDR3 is TGCGCCAGCAGCTTGGTCCCGGGGGCTTACGAGCAGTACTTC.

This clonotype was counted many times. Written as DNA, the CDR3 is TGCAGTGCTAGATCTCTGGGCAATGAGCAGTTCTTC. It translates to CSARSLGNEQFF. The J gene is TRBJ2-1, the V gene TRBV20-1; the D is unclear. V gave up 2 bases and J gave up 6 bases, with 8 bases separating them. The CDR3 spans 12 residues. Germline CDR1 is DFQATT and CDR2 is SNEGSKA (reference sequence).

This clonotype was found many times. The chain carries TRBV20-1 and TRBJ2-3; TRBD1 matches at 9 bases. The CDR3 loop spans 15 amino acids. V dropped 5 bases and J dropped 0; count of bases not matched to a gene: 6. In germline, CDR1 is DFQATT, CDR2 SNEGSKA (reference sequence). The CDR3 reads CSAQDRGSSTDTQYF. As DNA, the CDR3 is TGCAGTGCTCAGGACAGGGGATCTAGCACAGATACGCAGTATTTT.

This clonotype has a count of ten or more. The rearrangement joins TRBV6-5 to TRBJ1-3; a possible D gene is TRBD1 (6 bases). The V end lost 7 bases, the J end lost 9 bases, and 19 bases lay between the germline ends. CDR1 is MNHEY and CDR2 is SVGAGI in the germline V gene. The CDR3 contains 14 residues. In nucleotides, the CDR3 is TGTGCCAGCACCCCGGGACACGAGGGAGCCACCATATATTTT. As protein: CASTPGHEGATIYF.

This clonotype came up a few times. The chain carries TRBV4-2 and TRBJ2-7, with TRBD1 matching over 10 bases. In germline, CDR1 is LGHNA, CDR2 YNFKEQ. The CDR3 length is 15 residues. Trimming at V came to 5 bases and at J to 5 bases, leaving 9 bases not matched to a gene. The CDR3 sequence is CASSVLGQGFNEQYF. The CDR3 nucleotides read TGTGCCAGCAGCGTCTTGGGACAGGGGTTCAACGAGCAGTACTTC.

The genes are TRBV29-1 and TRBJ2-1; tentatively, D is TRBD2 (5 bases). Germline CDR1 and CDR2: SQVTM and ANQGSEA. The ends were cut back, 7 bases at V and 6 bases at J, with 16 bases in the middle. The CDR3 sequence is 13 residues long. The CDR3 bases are TGCAGCGCCCGAGACTACGTAGGCAATGAGCAGTTCTTC. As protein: CSARDYVGNEQFF.

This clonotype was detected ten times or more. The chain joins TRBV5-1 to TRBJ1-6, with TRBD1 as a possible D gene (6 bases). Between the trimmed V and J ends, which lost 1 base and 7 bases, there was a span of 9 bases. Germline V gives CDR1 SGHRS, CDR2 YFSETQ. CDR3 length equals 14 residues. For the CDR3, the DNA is TGCGCCAGCAGCTTGTCAGGGGTAAATTCACCCCTCCACTTT. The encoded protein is CASSLSGVNSPLHF.

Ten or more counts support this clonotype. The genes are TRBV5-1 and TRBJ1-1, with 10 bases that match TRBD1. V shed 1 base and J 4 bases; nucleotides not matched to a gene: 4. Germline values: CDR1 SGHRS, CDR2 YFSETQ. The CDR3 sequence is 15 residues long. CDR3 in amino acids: CASSLYGTGATEAFF. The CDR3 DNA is TGCGCCAGCAGCTTGTACGGGACAGGGGCCACTGAAGCTTTCTTT. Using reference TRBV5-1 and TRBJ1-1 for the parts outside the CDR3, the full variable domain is KAGVTQTPRYLIKTRGQQVTLSCSPISGHRSVSWYQQTPGQGLQFLFEYFSETQRNKGNFPGRFSGRQFSNSRSEMNVSTLELGDSALYLCASSLYGTGATEAFFGQGTRLTVV.

The chain's CDR3 is CASSQGRLMNTEAFF. In DNA, the CDR3 is TGTGCCAGCAGCCAGGGGCGACTCATGAACACTGAAGCTTTCTTT. The chain links TRBV13 to TRBJ1-1; a weak D match, TRBD1 (6 bases). Trimming stripped 5 bases from V and 0 bases from J, with 13 bases between. Looked up from germline, CDR1 is PRHDT and CDR2 is FYEKMQ (reference sequence). The length of the CDR3 is 15 residues.

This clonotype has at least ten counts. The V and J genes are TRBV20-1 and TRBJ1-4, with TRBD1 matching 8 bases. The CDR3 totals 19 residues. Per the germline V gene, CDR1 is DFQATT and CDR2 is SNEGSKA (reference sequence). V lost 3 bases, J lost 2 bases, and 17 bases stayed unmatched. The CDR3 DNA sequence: TGCAGTGCTAGCCCCTCGACGACAGGGGCGCGGCGGACTAATGAAAAACTGTTTTTT. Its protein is CSASPSTTGARRTNEKLFF.

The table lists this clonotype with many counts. The DNA for the CDR3 is TGTGCCAGTGGGGAACAGCTGAGCTATGGCTACACCTTC. Residues: CASGEQLSYGYTF. The chain is built from TRBV6-5 and TRBJ1-2; D not certain. Trimming took off 9 bases at V and 4 bases at J, with 15 bases between the two ends. CDR1 and CDR2 (germline): MNHEY, SVGAGI. This CDR3 has 13 amino acids.

CDR3 amino acids: CASTGEGYEQYF. CDR3 nucleotide sequence: TGTGCCTCGACAGGGGAGGGCTACGAGCAGTACTTC. This chain uses TRBV30 with TRBJ2-7; the D gene is possibly TRBD1 (8 bases). There are 12 residues in the CDR3. CDR1 is GTSNPN and CDR2 is SVGIG in the germline V gene (reference sequence). Trimming stripped 7 bases from V and 3 bases from J, with 13 bases between.

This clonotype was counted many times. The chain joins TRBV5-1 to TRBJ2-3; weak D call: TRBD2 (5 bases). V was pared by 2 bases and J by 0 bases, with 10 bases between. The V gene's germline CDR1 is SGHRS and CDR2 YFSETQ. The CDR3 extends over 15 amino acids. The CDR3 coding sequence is TGCGCCAGCAGCTTAGCGGAATCTAGCACAGATACGCAGTATTTT. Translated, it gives CASSLAESSTDTQYF.

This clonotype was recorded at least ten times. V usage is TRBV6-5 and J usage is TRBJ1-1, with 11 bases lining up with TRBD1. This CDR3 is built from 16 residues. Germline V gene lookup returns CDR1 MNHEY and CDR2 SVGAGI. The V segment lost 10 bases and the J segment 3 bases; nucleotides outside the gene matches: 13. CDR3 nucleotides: TGTGCCACCCAACGGACAGGGGGCGTCGGGGACACTGAAGCTTTCTTT. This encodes CATQRTGGVGDTEAFF.

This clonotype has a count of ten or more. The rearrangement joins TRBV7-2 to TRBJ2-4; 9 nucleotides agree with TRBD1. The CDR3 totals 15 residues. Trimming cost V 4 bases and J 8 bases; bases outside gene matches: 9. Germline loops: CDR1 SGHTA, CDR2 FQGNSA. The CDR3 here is CASSSDRGITDIQYF. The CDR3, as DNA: TGTGCCAGCAGCTCGGACAGGGGTATCACGGACATTCAGTACTTC.

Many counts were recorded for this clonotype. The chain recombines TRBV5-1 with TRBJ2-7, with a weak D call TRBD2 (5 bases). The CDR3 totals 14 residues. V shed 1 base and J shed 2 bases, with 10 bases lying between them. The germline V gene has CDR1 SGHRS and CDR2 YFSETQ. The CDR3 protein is CASSLLREPYEQYF. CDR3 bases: TGCGCCAGCAGCTTGTTACGGGAACCCTACGAGCAGTACTTC.

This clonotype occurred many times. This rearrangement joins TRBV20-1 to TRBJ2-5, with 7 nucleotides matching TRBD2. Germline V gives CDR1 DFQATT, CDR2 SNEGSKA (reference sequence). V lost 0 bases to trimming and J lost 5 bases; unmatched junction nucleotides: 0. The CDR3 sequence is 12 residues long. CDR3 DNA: TGCAGTGCTAGAGACGGGGGGGAGACCCAGTACTTC. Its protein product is CSARDGGETQYF.

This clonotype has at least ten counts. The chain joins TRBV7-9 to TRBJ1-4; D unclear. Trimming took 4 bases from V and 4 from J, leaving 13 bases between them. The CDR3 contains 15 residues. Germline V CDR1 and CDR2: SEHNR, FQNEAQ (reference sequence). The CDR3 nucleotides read TGTGCCAGCAGCTCGATCCTCGGTAGTAATGAAAAACTGTTTTTT. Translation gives CASSSILGSNEKLFF. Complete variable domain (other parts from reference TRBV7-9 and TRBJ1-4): DTGVSQNPRHKITKRGQNVTFRCDPISEHNRLYWYRQTLGQGPEFLTYFQNEAQLEKSRLLSDRFSAERPKGSFSTLEIQRTEQGDSAMYLCASSSILGSNEKLFFGSGTQLSVL.